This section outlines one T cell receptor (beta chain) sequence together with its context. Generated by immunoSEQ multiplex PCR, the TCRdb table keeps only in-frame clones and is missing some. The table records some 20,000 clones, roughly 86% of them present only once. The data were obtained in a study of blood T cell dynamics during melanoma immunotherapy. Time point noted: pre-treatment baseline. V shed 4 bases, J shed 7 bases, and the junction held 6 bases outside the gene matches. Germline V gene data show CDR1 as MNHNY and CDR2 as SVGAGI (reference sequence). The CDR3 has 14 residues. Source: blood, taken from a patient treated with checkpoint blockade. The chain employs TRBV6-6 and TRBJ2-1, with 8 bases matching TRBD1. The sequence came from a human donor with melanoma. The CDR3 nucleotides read TGTGCCAGCAGTTTCAAGACAGGGGTAAATGAGCAGTTCTTC. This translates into CASSFKTGVNEQFF.